Presented here are 20 T cell receptor beta chains from one specimen sequenced in a study of T-cell reconstitution after alpha-beta-depleted transplantation in children. TCRbeta library construction was performed incorporating unique molecular identifiers. TCRdb analysed the PCR reads with MiXCR anew, one entry per CDR3 protein. This table has some 490,000 distinct CDR3 sequences, about an eighth appearing once. The sequencing here drew on PBMCs from the stem cell graft donor, taken from the stem cell graft. These receptor sequences come from a human donor who donated a stem cell graft to a child with combined immunodeficiency.

Only a few counts were recorded for this clonotype. The chain is built from TRBV4-3 and TRBJ2-7; 10 bases match TRBD2. Germline V gene data show CDR1 as LGHNA and CDR2 as YSLEER. This CDR3 has 12 residues. CDR3 nucleotides: TGCGCGGAGCGGGAGGGGTCCTACGAGCAGTACTTC. Its translation: CAEREGSYEQYF.

This clonotype was detected many times. V usage is TRBV4-3 and J usage is TRBJ1-1; tentative D call: TRBD1 (5 bases). CDR1 is LGHNA and CDR2 is YSLEER in the germline V gene. CDR3 size: 13 residues. V lost 5 bases to trimming and J lost 4 bases, with 11 bases between them. CDR3 bases: TGCGCCAGCAGCGGTCCGGGGGGCACTGAAGCTTTCTTT. Its translation is CASSGPGGTEAFF.

This chain uses TRBV4-3 with TRBJ2-7, with 10 bases identical to TRBD2. The CDR3 contains 16 residues. Germline V gene lookup returns CDR1 LGHNA and CDR2 YSLEER. Trimming cost V 0 bases and J 5 bases; bases outside gene matches: 7. CDR3 nucleotide sequence: TGCGCCAGCAGCCAAGATACCACTAGCGGGATCCACGAGCAGTACTTC. Protein sequence: CASSQDTTSGIHEQYF.

This chain connects TRBV12-5 to TRBJ2-1; D uncertain. The V end was cut by 5 bases, the J end by 1 base, with 24 bases between. CDR1 is LGHNT, CDR2 FRNRAP, per germline. The CDR3 covers 19 residues. CDR3 coding DNA: TGTGCTAGTGGTCCGTGGGTGGCTACCCAGTCACTGTCCTACAATGAGCAGTTCTTC. The encoded protein is CASGPWVATQSLSYNEQFF.

The chain has TRBV27 and TRBJ2-5; 13 nucleotides align to TRBD2. The CDR3 spans 18 residues. Germline lookup yields CDR1 MNHEY and CDR2 SMNVEV (reference sequence). V gave up 5 bases and J gave up 5 bases; unmatched junction bases: 14. Here the CDR3 DNA reads TGTGCCAGCAGTCCTCCGCGACTAGCGGGGGGTTCGTGGGAGACCCAGTACTTC. Translation: CASSPPRLAGGSWETQYF.

The J gene is TRBJ2-1, the V gene TRBV30, with D perhaps assigned TRBD1 or TRBD2 (5 bases each). Deletions cut 4 bases from V and 5 bases from J, with 18 bases between. CDR1 and CDR2 (germline): GTSNPN, SVGIG (reference sequence). The CDR3 covers 15 residues. The CDR3, as DNA: TGTGCCTGGACTGCCCGGGACCTTGAGGACAATGAGCAGTTCTTC. It is translated as CAWTARDLEDNEQFF.

This chain uses TRBV25-1 with TRBJ2-7; TRBD2 might be the D (7 bases). The germline V gene has CDR1 MGHDK and CDR2 SYGVNS. Between the trimmed V and J ends, which lost 6 bases and 2 bases, there was a span of 14 bases. The length of the CDR3 is 14 residues. Here the CDR3 reads CASRRGGRTYEQYF. Here the CDR3 DNA reads TGTGCCAGCAGGAGGGGGGGGCGGACCTACGAGCAGTACTTC.

This clonotype has just a few counts. The chain carries TRBV12-3 or TRBV12-4 and TRBJ2-5, with TRBD1 identical over 7 bases. The CDR3 extends over 14 amino acids. The V gene end was trimmed by 5 bases and the J gene end by 5 bases; junction bases not matched to a gene: 8. CDR3 in amino acids: CASSNRRGLETQYF. The CDR3 DNA is TGTGCCAGCAGTAATCGCAGGGGGTTGGAGACCCAGTACTTC.

The chain carries TRBV21-1 and TRBJ2-1; the table assigns TRBD2, which was not confirmed against the DNA. TRBV21-1 is marked as a pseudogene. The CDR3 has 18 amino acids. CDR3 residues: CASSKVAPWGTMYNEQFF. In DNA, the CDR3 is TGTGCCAGCAGCAAAGTTGCGCCTTGGGGGACTATGTACAATGAGCAGTTCTTC.

This clonotype was seen at least ten times. The chain recombines TRBV12-3 or TRBV12-4 with TRBJ2-7; weak D call: TRBD2 (6 bases). V was pared by 6 bases and J by 2 bases, with 14 bases between. CDR3 length: 14 amino acids. CDR3 amino acids: CASSPAGLTYEQYF. The CDR3 coding sequence is TGTGCCAGCAGCCCCGCGGGACTCACCTACGAGCAGTACTTC.

In this sample, this clonotype turned up a few times. The rearrangement uses TRBV7-2 and TRBJ2-3, with 10 bases matching TRBD2. CDR1 is SGHTA and CDR2 is FQGNSA in the germline V gene. The CDR3 covers 15 residues. V lost 4 bases, J lost 3 bases, and 4 bases stayed unmatched. The CDR3 is CASSSPTSGTDTQYF. The CDR3 DNA reads as TGTGCCAGCAGCTCCCCGACTAGCGGGACAGATACGCAGTATTTT.

This clonotype has just a few counts. The rearrangement links TRBV18 to TRBJ2-1; TRBD2 matches 7 bases. Germline V gives CDR1 KGHSH, CDR2 LQKENI. The CDR3 runs 15 residues. The ends lost 0 bases at V and 9 bases at J; junction bases unmatched: 8. The CDR3 region is CASSPPLAGDVEQFF. The CDR3 coding sequence is TGTGCCAGCTCACCACCACTCGCGGGAGATGTTGAGCAGTTCTTC.

The chain has TRBV7-2 and TRBJ2-7; possibly TRBD2 for D (6 bases). The CDR3 is made up of 14 amino acids. CDR1 and CDR2 (germline): SGHTA, FQGNSA. The V and J ends lost 5 bases and 9 bases respectively, with 20 bases between them. This chain's CDR3 is CASSPERVYGGQYF. The CDR3, as DNA: TGTGCCAGCAGCCCTGAGCGGGTGTACGGAGGGCAGTACTTC. Filled out from reference TRBV7-2 and TRBJ2-7, the complete variable domain reads GAGVSQSPSNKVTEKGKDVELRCDPISGHTALYWYRQSLGQGLEFLIYFQGNSAPDKSGLPSDRFSAERTGGSVSTLTIQRTQQEDSAVYLCASSPERVYGGQYFGPGTRLTVT.

The rearrangement links TRBV30 to TRBJ2-4, with D perhaps TRBD2 (6 bases). V was pared by 3 bases and J by 14 bases, with 23 bases between. Germline lookup yields CDR1 GTSNPN and CDR2 SVGIG (reference sequence). The CDR3 has 14 amino acids. CDR3 sequence: CAWSVDPNGGEEYF. CDR3 DNA sequence: TGTGCCTGGAGCGTCGACCCCAACGGGGGAGAAGAGTACTTC.

This clonotype appeared a few times. The chain joins TRBV6-2 or TRBV6-3 to TRBJ2-1, with D possibly being TRBD2 (5 bases). Per germline, CDR1 MNHEY and CDR2 SVGEGT. The CDR3 totals 13 residues. The germline V and J ends were trimmed by 8 bases and 9 bases, with 17 bases remaining between them. The CDR3 sequence is CASGLQDWGEQFF. The CDR3 nucleotides read TGTGCCAGCGGACTTCAGGACTGGGGTGAGCAGTTCTTC.

This clonotype has ten or more counts. V usage is TRBV12-3 or TRBV12-4 and J usage is TRBJ2-3, with 7 bases identical to TRBD2. The CDR3 runs to 16 residues. V lost 5 bases, J lost 0 bases, and 8 bases stayed unmatched. CDR3 bases: TGTGCCAGCAGTCCCTACGGGGGGACTAGCACAGATACGCAGTATTTT. It yields the protein CASSPYGGTSTDTQYF.

This clonotype was picked up a small number of times. The chain combines TRBV6-2 or TRBV6-3 with TRBJ2-1; 11 positions match TRBD2. The trim removed 11 bases at V and 4 bases at J, leaving 7 bases unmatched. CDR3 length equals 14 residues. Germline CDR1 is MNHEY and CDR2 is SVGEGT. The CDR3 DNA follows: TGTGCCTGCACGGGACTAGCGGTGTACAATGAGCAGTTCTTC. As protein: CACTGLAVYNEQFF.

This clonotype was picked up many times. The rearrangement links TRBV12-3 or TRBV12-4 to TRBJ2-3, with 8 bases that match TRBD2. The junction had 2 bases not matched to a gene; V was cut back by 5 bases and J by 1 base. The CDR3 extends over 14 amino acids. The CDR3 DNA is TGTGCCAGCAGTCCAGCGGGGGGCACAGATACGCAGTATTTT. Translation: CASSPAGGTDTQYF.

This clonotype was counted a few times. V usage is TRBV15 and J usage is TRBJ2-3; D gene uncertain. The CDR3 has 17 amino acids. Trimming removed 0 bases at V and 6 bases at J, with 19 bases between. The germline V gene encodes CDR1 LNHNV and CDR2 YYDKDF (reference sequence). The DNA for the CDR3 is TGTGCCACCAGCAGAGAATATTGGGCCCCCGGACGCGATACGCAGTATTTT. This translates into CATSREYWAPGRDTQYF.

The chain has TRBV21-1 and TRBJ2-7; TRBD1 is taken as the D call from the table, unchecked against the DNA. TRBV21-1 is a known pseudogene. CDR3 length: 15 residues. The CDR3 sequence is CASSNRQGKGFEQYF. CDR3 coding DNA: TGTGCCAGCAGCAATAGACAGGGGAAGGGATTCGAGCAGTACTTC.